This TCR beta chain was obtained from a study of radiotherapy plus CTLA-4 blockade in lung cancer (dated by TCRdb to the late 2010s). Broadly, across the study: Objective responses occurred in roughly a sixth of enrolled patients, and around 29% achieved disease control.

The study evaluated CTLA-4 blockade (ipilimumab) given together with focal radiation therapy in patients who had chemo-refractory metastatic non-small-cell lung cancer. Points the paper makes about the study in general: After treatment with radiotherapy and ipilimumab, TCR clones that came from tumors expanded in the peripheral blood. Increased serum interferon-beta after radiation, together with early dynamic changes in blood T cell clones, were reported to be the strongest predictors of response.

Library prep was done by the immunoSEQ multiplex PCR assay. TCRdb mirrors the immuneACCESS table, restricted to in-frame sequences. Some clones are absent from its copies; in checked studies, under half trace to an unresolved V gene, and the reason for the others is unknown. The sample records 90,000 or so clones, around 85% of which are singletons. The top ten hold more than 2% of the sample. A remark on this clone: This receptor's antigen is unknown. No base quality values were provided; no much bigger clone lies one nucleotide off.

The CDR3 runs 19 amino acids, cysteine and phenylalanine included. Only CDR3 DNA remains: 57 bases, in frame from the first base. From a lookup of the germline V gene, CDR1 and CDR2 are KGHSH and LQKENI. For this chain, trimming is 6 bases at the V end and 3 bases at the J end, and the number of junction bases without a gene match is 12. This clonotype was sampled from a human donor with non-small cell lung cancer who had a partial response to radiotherapy plus ipilimumab. Here the sequenced sample was peripheral blood, taken from a patient treated with radiotherapy plus ipilimumab. This chain joins TRBV18 to TRBJ2-2; 14 middle bases align to TRBD2. This receptor has the CDR3 CASSRSGTSGSLDTGELFF. The DNA is as follows: TGTGCCAGCTCGCGCAGCGGGACTAGCGGGAGTTTGGACACCGGGGAGCTGTTTTTT.